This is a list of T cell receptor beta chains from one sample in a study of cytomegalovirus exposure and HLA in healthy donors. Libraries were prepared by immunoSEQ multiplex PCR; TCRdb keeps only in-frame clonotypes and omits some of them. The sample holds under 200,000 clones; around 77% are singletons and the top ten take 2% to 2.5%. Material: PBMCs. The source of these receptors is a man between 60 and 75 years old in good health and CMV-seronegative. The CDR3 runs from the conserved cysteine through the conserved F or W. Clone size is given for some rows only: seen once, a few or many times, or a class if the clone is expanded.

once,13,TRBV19,CASRDSPNTEAFF
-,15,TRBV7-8,CASSFNRVGNEKLFF
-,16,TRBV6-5,CASSFRQGGPQYGYTF
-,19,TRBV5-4,CASSFLSGQGGYSGNTIYF
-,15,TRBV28,CASSSQGGNRVVSFF
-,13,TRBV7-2,CASSPGGNYEQYF
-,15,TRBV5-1,CASSLETGGFDEQYF
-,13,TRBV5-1,CASSLAIGYGYTF
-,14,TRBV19,CASSEIQVNQPQHF
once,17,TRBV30,CAWSDGRLADPSYEQYF
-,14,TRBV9,CASSVSGSYNEQFF
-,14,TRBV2,CASRQVLSNQPQHF